This T cell receptor beta chain was documented in a study of T cells in localized non-small cell lung cancer. Method: immunoSEQ multiplex PCR; TCRdb's copy keeps in-frame clones and lacks some. The repertoire includes tens of thousands of clones, roughly 76% of them detected once, and approximately 4.5% sits in the top ten. Study-wide findings and caveats: Higher adjacent-lung clonality was associated with shorter survival.

Points on this clone: The antigen is undetermined. Within the sample, other DNA sequences also encode this same CDR3.

The V gene's germline CDR1 is MNHEY and CDR2 SVGAGI. This CDR3 has 14 amino acids. After removal of 6 bases from V and 4 bases from J, the junction contained 4 bases not matched to a gene. The chain recombines TRBV6-5 with TRBJ2-1; 9 bases map to TRBD1. The TCR was taken from a man aged 40 to 69 with stage II lung adenocarcinoma. The sample in question was PBMCs, obtained before any cancer treatment. CDR3 residues: CASRWTGEYNEQFF. CDR3 DNA: TGTGCCAGCAGATGGACAGGGGAATACAATGAGCAGTTCTTC.